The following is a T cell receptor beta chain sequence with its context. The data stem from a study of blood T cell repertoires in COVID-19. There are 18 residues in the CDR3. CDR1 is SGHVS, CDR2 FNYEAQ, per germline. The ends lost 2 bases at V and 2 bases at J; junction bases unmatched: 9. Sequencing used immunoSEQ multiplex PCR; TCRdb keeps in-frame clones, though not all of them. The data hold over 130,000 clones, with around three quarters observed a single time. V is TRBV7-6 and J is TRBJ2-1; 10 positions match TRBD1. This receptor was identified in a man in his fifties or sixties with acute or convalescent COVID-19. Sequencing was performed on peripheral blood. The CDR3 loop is CASSLSPQTGGPYNEQFF. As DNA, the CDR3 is TGTGCCAGCAGCTTATCCCCTCAGACAGGGGGCCCCTACAATGAGCAGTTCTTC.